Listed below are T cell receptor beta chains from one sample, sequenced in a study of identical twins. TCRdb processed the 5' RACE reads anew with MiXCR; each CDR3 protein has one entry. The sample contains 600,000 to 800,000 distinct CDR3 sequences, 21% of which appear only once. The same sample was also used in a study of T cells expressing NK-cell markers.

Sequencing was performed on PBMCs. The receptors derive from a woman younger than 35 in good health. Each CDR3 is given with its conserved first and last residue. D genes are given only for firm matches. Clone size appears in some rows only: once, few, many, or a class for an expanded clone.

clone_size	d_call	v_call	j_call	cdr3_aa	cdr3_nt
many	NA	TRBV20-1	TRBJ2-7	CSARLGYEQYF	TGCAGTGCTAGACTAGGCTACGAGCAGTACTTC
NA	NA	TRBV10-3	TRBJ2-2	CAIRTGSGTGELFF	TGTGCCATCAGAACAGGGTCGGGTACCGGGGAGCTGTTTTTT
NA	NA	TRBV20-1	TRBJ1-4	CSARDKASSGEKLFF	TGCAGTGCTAGAGATAAGGCCAGTTCGGGGGAAAAACTGTTTTTT
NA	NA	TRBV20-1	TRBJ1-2	CSARPRAPFRDYGYTF	TGCAGTGCTAGACCCCGGGCCCCCTTCAGGGACTATGGCTACACCTTC
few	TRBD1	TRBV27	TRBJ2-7	CASSYTGGYTYEQYF	TGTGCCAGCAGTTATACAGGGGGCTATACGTACGAGCAGTACTTC
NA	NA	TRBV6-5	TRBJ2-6	CASSSKTGFGANVLTF	TGTGCCAGCAGTTCCAAGACAGGTTTTGGGGCCAACGTCCTGACTTTC
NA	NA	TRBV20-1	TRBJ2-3	CSAKGPVTDTQYF	TGCAGTGCTAAGGGTCCAGTCACAGATACGCAGTATTTT
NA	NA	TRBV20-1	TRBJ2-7	CSAQTSYEQYF	TGCAGTGCTCAGACTAGCTACGAGCAGTACTTC
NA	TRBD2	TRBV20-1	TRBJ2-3	CSAKGVLAGITDTQYF	TGCAGTGCTAAAGGGGTTCTAGCGGGGATCACAGATACGCAGTATTTT
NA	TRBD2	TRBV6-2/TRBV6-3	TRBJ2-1	CASTSREGPSRQFF	TGTGCCAGCACCTCGCGGGAGGGCCCTTCTCGTCAGTTCTTC
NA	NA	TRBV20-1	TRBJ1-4	CSVAGPRREKLFF	TGCAGTGTGGCAGGCCCGAGGAGGGAAAAACTGTTTTTT
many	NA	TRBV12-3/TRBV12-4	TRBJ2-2	CASSFSGIRHTGELFF	TGTGCCAGCAGTTTCTCGGGAATCCGTCACACCGGGGAGCTGTTTTTT
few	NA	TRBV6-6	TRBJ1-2	CASSYSVHRGYTF	TGTGCCAGCAGTTACTCGGTCCATAGAGGCTACACCTTC
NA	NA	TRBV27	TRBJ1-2	CASSTGTSNYGYTF	TGTGCCAGCAGTACAGGGACCTCTAACTATGGCTACACCTTC
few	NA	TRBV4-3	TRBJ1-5	CASSQDRGSRQPQHF	TGCGCCAGCAGCCAAGATCGGGGGAGTAGACAGCCCCAGCATTTT
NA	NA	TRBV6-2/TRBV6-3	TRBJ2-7	CASSYPHRPSSYEQYF	TGTGCCAGCAGTTACCCTCACAGACCGAGCTCCTACGAGCAGTACTTC
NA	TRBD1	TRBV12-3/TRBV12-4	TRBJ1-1	CASSLGTGAGAFF	TGTGCCAGCAGTCTCGGGACAGGGGCGGGAGCTTTCTTT
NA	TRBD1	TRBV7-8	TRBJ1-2	CASSWDRGGYTF	TGTGCCAGCAGCTGGGACAGGGGTGGCTACACCTTC
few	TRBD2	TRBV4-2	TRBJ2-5	CASSQVTSRETQYF	TGTGCCAGCAGCCAAGTGACTAGCCGAGAGACCCAGTACTTC
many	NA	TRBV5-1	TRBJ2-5	CASSLQSQETQYF	TGCGCCAGCAGCTTGCAGTCACAAGAGACCCAGTACTTC
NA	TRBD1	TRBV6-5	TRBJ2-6	CASSYSGTGSSGANVLTF	TGTGCCAGCAGTTACTCAGGGACAGGGAGCTCTGGGGCCAACGTCCTGACTTTC
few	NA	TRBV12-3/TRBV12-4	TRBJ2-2	CASTSFRVFGWTGELFF	TGTGCCAGCACCTCCTTTCGTGTGTTCGGGTGGACCGGGGAGCTGTTTTTT
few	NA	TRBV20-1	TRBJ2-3	CSAFLATGTDTQYF	TGCAGTGCGTTTCTAGCAACGGGAACGGATACGCAGTATTTT